Below are 7 T cell receptor beta chains sequenced from a single sample in a study of blood T cell repertoires in COVID-19 (dated by TCRdb to the early 2020s). Libraries came from the immunoSEQ multiplex PCR assay. TCRdb took over this immuneACCESS table, retaining in-frame rearrangements with V and J assigned. Such tables are incomplete; in checked studies, under half of the missing clones stem from an unresolved V gene, and the remainder is unexplained. The sample data list 35,000 to 50,000 clones, and around 91% of these were observed just once. The top ten clones comprise roughly 3.1% of the sample. Specimen: peripheral blood. These TCRs come from a man aged 45-65 years with active COVID-19.

This sequence joins TRBV19 and TRBJ1-5; no definite D call. CDR3 length: 13 residues. Germline CDR1 and CDR2: LNHDA and SQIVND (reference sequence). Trimming took off 0 bases at V and 7 bases at J, with 7 bases between the two ends. CDR3 in amino acids: CASSIEVAQPQHF. For the CDR3, the DNA is TGTGCCAGTAGTATAGAAGTGGCCCAGCCCCAGCATTTT.

This clone appeared once. CDR3 coding DNA: TGTGCCACCAGCAGAGATCTCCCTAGCGGGGGTAGAAATGAGCAGTTCTTC. Translated: CATSRDLPSGGRNEQFF. The rearrangement links TRBV15 to TRBJ2-1; 10 bases agree with TRBD2. This CDR3 contains 17 residues. Germline values: CDR1 LNHNV, CDR2 YYDKDF (reference sequence). V lost 0 bases to trimming and J lost 7 bases; unmatched junction nucleotides: 9.

This chain joins TRBV18 and TRBJ1-2; TRBD1 agrees at 10 bases. The CDR3 loop spans 14 amino acids. V lost 3 bases, J lost 8 bases, and 6 bases stayed unmatched. The germline CDR1 and CDR2 sequences are KGHSH and LQKENI. CDR3 loop: CASSPLGQGEGYTF. The CDR3 DNA sequence: TGTGCCAGCTCACCCCTCGGACAGGGGGAAGGCTACACCTTC.

The chain has TRBV10-3 and TRBJ1-6; D ambiguous. The CDR3 extends over 16 amino acids. V was cut by 2 bases and J by 9 bases, with 17 bases left in between. CDR1 ENHRY and CDR2 SYGVKD come from the germline V gene. The DNA of the CDR3 is TGTGCCATCAGTGAGGTGTGGGCTGAAGAACTTTCACCCCTCCACTTT. Its protein is CAISEVWAEELSPLHF.

The chain links TRBV4-3 to TRBJ1-5, with D unclear. V was clipped by 0 bases and J by 7 bases, with 13 bases between them. CDR1 and CDR2 (germline): LGHNA, YSLEER. The CDR3 runs to 15 residues. CDR3 nucleotides: TGCGCCAGCAGCCAAGATATACGGGGTGGGCAGCCCCAGCATTTT. Its protein is CASSQDIRGGQPQHF.

This sequence joins TRBV5-1 and TRBJ1-2, with TRBD1 matching over 9 bases. V shed 4 bases, J shed 7 bases, and the junction held 14 bases outside the gene matches. CDR3 length: 16 residues. Germline CDR1 and CDR2: SGHRS and YFSETQ. The chain's CDR3 is CASSRVVQGAIGGYTF. Here the CDR3 DNA reads TGCGCCAGCAGCCGGGTTGTACAGGGGGCGATCGGTGGCTACACCTTC.

The rearrangement links TRBV9 to TRBJ2-5; 9 bases match TRBD2. Germline values: CDR1 SGDLS, CDR2 YYNGEE. The V segment lost 4 bases and the J segment 4 bases; nucleotides outside the gene matches: 11. The CDR3 sequence is 16 residues long. CDR3 nucleotide sequence: TGTGCCAGCAGCCCATGGGGCGGGGGGGCCGTAGAGACCCAGTACTTC. Its translation: CASSPWGGGAVETQYF.